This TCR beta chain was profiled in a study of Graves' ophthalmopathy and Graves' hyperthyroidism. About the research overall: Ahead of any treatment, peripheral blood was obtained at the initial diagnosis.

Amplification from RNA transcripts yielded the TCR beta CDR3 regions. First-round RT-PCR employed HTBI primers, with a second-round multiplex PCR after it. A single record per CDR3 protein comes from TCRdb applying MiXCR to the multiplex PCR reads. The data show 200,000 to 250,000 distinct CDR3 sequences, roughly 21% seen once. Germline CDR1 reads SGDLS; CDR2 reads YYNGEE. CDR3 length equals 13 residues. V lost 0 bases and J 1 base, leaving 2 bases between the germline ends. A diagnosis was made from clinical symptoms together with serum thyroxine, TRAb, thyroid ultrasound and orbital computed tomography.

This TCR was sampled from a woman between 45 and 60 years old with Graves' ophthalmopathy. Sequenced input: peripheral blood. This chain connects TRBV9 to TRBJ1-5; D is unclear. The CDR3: CASSVASNQPQHF. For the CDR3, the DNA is TGTGCCAGCAGCGTAGCGAGCAATCAGCCCCAGCATTTT.